This entry is about one T cell receptor (beta chain). Its antigen remains unidentified. This entry comes from a study of graft-versus-host responses after intestinal transplantation. Looking at the study overall: Grafts were multivisceral, liver-intestinal, or isolated intestinal. All recipients were given anti-thymocyte globulin induction, and tacrolimus and steroids were then administered for roughly 3 years. Study-wide findings and caveats: Across patients carrying graft-donor T cell macrochimerism, allografts held high graft-versus-host to host-versus-graft clonal ratios. Ileal or blood samples showed some GvH clones first, and such clones were also found in recipient marrow.

Sequencing used immunoSEQ multiplex PCR; TCRdb keeps in-frame clones, though not all of them. The sample includes about 64,000 clones, more than 85% of them seen just once. The sample in question was unstimulated CD8+ T cells sorted from spleen or lymph node cells, obtained before transplant. This sequence originates from a human donor who was the organ donor for an intestinal transplant.

CDR3 nucleotide sequence: TGCGCCAGCAGCCAATGGCAGGGCGCGGACAATCAGCCCCAGCATTTT. This encodes CASSQWQGADNQPQHF. V is TRBV4-1 and J is TRBJ1-5, with D possibly TRBD1 on 5 matching bases. CDR3 size: 16 residues. The germline V gene encodes CDR1 MGHRA and CDR2 YSYEKL. Trimming took off 2 bases at V and 3 bases at J, with 14 bases between the two ends.